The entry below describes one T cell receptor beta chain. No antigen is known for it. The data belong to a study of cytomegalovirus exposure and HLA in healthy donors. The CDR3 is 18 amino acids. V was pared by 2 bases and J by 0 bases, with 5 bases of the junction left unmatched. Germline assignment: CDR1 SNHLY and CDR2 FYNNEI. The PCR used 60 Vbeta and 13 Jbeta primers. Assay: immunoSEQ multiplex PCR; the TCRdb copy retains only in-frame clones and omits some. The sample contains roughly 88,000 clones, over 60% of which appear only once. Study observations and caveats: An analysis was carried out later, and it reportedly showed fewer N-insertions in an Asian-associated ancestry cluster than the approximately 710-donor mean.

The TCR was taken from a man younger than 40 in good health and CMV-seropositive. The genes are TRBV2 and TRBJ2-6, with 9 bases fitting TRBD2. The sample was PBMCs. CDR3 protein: CASSELLAGYSGANVLTF. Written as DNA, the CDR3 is TGTGCCAGCAGTGAACTCCTAGCGGGATACTCTGGGGCCAACGTCCTGACTTTC.